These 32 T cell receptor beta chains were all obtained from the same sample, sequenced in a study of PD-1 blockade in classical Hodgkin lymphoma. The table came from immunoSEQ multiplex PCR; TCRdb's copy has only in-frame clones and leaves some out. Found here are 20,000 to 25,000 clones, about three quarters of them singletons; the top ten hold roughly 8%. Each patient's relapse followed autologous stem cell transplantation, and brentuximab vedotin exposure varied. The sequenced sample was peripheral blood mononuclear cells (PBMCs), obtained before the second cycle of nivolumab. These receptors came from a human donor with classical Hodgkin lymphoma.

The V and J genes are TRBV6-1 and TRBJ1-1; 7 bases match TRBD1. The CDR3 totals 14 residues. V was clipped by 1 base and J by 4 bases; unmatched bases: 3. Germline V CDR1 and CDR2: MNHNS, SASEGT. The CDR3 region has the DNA TGTGCCAGCAGTGAAGAGGGGGCCGTCACTGAAGCTTTCTTT. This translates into CASSEEGAVTEAFF.

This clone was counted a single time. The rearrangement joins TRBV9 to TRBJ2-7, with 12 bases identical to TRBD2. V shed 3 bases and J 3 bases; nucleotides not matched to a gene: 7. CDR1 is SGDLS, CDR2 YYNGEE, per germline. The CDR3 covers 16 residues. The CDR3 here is CASSAGLAGSVYEQYF. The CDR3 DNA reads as TGTGCCAGCAGCGCCGGACTAGCGGGGAGCGTCTACGAGCAGTACTTC.

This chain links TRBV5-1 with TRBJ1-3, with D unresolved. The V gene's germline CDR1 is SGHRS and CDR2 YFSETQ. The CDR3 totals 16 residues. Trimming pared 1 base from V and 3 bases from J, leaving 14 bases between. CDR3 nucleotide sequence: TGCGCCAGCAGCTTGATGCGGGCAACCGATGGAAACACCATATATTTT. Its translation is CASSLMRATDGNTIYF.

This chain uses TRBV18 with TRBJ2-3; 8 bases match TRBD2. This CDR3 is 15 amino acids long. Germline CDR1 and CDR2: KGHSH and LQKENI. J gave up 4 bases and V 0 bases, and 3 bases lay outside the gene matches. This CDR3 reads CASSPPDSGADTQYF. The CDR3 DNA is TGTGCCAGCTCACCACCAGATAGCGGGGCAGATACGCAGTATTTT.

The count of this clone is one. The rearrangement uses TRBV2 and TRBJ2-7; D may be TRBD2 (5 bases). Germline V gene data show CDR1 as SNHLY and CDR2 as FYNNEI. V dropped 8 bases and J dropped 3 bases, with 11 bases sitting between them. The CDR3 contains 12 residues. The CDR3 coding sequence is TGTGCCAGCGTCCTAGCTTACTACGAGCAGTACTTC. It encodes CASVLAYYEQYF.

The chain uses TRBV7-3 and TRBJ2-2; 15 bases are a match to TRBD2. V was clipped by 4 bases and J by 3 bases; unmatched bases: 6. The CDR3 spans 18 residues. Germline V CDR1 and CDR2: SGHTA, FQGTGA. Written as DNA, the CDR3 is TGTGCCAGCAGCTCTGGGACTAGCGGGAGGAATTACACCGGGGAGCTGTTTTTT. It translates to CASSSGTSGRNYTGELFF.

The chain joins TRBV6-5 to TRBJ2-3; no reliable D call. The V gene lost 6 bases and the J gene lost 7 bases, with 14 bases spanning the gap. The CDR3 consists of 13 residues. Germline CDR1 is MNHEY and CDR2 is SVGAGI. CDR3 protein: CASRSLTVNTQYF. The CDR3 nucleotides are TGTGCCAGCAGAAGCTTAACAGTAAATACGCAGTATTTT.

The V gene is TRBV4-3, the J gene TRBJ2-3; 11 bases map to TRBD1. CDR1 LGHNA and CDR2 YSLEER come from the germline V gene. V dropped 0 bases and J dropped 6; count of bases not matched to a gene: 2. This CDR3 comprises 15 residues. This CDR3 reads CASSQERDRGDTQYF. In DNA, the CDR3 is TGCGCCAGCAGCCAAGAAAGGGACAGGGGGGATACGCAGTATTTT.

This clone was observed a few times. CDR3 DNA sequence: TGTGCCAGCACCCTTCTAGCGGGATGGGCTGAGCAGTTCTTC. This encodes CASTLLAGWAEQFF. The genes are TRBV6-6 and TRBJ2-1; 9 bases are shared with TRBD2. Germline assignment: CDR1 MNHNY and CDR2 SVGAGI (reference sequence). This CDR3 is 14 amino acids long. V dropped 7 bases and J dropped 9; count of bases not matched to a gene: 10.

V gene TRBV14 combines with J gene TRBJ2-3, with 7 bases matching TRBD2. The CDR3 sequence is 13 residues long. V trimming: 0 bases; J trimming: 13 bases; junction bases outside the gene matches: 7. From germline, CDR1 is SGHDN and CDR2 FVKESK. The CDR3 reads CASSQDPGTMKYF. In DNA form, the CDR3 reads TGTGCCAGCAGCCAAGACCCCGGGACTATGAAGTATTTT.

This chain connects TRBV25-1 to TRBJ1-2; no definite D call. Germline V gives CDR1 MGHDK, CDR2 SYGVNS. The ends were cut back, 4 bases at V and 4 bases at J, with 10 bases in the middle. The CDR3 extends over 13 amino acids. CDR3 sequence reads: CASSVSEGYGYTF. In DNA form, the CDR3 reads TGTGCCAGCAGTGTTAGCGAGGGCTATGGCTACACCTTC.

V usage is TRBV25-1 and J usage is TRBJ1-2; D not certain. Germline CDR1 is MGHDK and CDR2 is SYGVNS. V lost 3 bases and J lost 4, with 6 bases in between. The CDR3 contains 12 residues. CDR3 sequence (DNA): TGTGCCAGCAGTGAGTCCACCTATGGCTACACCTTC. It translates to CASSESTYGYTF.

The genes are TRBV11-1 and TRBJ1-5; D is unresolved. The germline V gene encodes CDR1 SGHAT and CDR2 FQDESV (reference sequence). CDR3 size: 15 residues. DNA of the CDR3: TGTGCAAGTTGGGCGGTCCGGGATAGCAATCAGCCCCAGCATTTT. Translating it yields CASWAVRDSNQPQHF.

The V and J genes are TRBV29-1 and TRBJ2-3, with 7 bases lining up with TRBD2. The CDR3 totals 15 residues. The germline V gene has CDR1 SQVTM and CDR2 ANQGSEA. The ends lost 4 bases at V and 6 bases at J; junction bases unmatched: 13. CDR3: CSVVGGGSSADTQYF. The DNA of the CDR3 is TGCAGCGTTGTGGGGGGAGGGTCCAGTGCGGATACGCAGTATTTT.

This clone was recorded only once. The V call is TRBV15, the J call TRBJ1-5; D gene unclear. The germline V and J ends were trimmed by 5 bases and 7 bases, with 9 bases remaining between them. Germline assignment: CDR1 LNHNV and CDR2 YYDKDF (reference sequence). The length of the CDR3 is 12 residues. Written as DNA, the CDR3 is TGTGCCACCAGCCGCTATGACCAGCCCCAGCATTTT. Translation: CATSRYDQPQHF.

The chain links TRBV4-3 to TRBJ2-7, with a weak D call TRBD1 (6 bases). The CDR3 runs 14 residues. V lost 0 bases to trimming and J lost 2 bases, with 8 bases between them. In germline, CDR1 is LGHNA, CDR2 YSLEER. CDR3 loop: CASSQETGTYEQYF. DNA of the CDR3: TGCGCCAGCAGCCAAGAGACAGGTACCTACGAGCAGTACTTC.

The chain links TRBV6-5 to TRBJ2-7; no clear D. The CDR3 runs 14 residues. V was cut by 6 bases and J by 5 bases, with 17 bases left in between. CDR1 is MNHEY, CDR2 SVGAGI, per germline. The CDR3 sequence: CASSRRTLLNEQYF. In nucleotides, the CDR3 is TGTGCCAGCAGCCGTCGGACGTTACTCAACGAGCAGTACTTC.

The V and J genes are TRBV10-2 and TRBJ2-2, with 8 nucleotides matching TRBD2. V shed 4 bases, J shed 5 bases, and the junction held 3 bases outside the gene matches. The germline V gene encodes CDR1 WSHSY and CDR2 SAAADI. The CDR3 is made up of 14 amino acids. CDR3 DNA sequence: TGCGCCAGCAGTGGAGGCGGGGGGACCGGGGAGCTGTTTTTT. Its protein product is CASSGGGGTGELFF.

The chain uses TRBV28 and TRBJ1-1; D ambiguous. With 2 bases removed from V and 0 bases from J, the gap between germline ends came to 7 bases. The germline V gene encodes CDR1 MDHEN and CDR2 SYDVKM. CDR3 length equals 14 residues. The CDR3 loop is CASSLVTMNTEAFF. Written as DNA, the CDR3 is TGTGCCAGCAGTTTAGTAACTATGAACACTGAAGCTTTCTTT.

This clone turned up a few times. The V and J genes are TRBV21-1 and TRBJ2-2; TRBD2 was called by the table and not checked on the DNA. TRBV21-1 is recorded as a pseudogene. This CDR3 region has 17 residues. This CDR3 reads CASSKVGRTSDTGELFF. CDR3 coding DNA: TGTGCCAGCAGCAAAGTAGGCCGGACTAGCGACACCGGGGAGCTGTTTTTT.

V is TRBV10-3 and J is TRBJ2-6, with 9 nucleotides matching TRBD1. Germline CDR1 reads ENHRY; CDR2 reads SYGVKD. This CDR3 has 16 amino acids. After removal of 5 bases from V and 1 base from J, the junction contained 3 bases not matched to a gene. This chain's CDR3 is CAISPGTGSGANVLTF. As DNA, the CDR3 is TGTGCCATCAGTCCCGGGACAGGGTCTGGGGCCAACGTCCTGACTTTC.

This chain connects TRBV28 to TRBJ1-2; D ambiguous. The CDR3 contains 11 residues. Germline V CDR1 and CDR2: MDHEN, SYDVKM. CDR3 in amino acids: CGIGANYGYTF. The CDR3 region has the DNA TGTGGGATCGGAGCTAACTATGGCTACACCTTC.

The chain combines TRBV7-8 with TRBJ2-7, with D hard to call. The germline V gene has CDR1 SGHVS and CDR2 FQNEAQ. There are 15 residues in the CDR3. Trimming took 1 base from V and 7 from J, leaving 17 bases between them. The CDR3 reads CASSLVQTPFSEQYF. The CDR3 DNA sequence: TGTGCCAGCAGCTTAGTACAAACCCCCTTCTCGGAGCAGTACTTC. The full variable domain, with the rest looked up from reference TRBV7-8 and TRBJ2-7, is GAGVSQSPRYKVAKRGQDVALRCDPISGHVSLFWYQQALGQGPEFLTYFQNEAQLDKSGLPSDRFFAERPEGSVSTLKIQRTQQEDSAVYLCASSLVQTPFSEQYFGPGTRLTVT.

The chain's CDR3 is CASSLLQGDQPQHF. The DNA for the CDR3 is TGTGCCAGCAGTCTACTACAGGGGGACCAGCCCCAGCATTTT. This rearrangement joins TRBV6-1 to TRBJ1-5; 8 bases align to TRBD1. This CDR3 is built from 14 residues. J lost 7 bases, V lost 5 bases, and 7 bases had no gene match. CDR1 is MNHNS, CDR2 SASEGT, per germline.

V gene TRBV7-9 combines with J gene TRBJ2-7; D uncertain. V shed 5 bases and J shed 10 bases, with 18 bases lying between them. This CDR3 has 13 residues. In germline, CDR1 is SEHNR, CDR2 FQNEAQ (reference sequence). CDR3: CASSLQPYTDQYF. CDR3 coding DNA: TGTGCCAGCAGCCTTCAGCCTTATACGGACCAGTACTTC. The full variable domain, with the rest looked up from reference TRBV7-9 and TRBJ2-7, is DTGVSQNPRHKITKRGQNVTFRCDPISEHNRLYWYRQTLGQGPEFLTYFQNEAQLEKSRLLSDRFSAERPKGSFSTLEIQRTEQGDSAMYLCASSLQPYTDQYFGPGTRLTVT.

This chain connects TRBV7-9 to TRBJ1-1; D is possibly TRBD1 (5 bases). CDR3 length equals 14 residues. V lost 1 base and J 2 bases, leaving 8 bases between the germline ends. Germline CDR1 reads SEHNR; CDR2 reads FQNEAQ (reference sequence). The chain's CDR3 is CASSLEGPNTEAFF. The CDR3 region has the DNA TGTGCCAGCAGCTTAGAGGGGCCAAACACTGAAGCTTTCTTT.

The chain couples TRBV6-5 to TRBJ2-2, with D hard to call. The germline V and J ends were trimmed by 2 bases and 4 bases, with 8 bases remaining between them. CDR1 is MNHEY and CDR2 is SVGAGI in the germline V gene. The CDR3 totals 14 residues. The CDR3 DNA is TGTGCCAGCAGTTACCCAGGTCCCACCGGGGAGCTGTTTTTT. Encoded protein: CASSYPGPTGELFF.

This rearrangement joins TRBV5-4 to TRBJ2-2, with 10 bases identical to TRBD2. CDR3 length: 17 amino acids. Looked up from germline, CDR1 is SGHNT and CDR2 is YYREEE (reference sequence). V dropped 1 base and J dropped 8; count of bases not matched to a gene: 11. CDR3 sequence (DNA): TGTGCCAGCAGCTTGAGGTCCACTAGCGGGACGTCAGGGGAGCTGTTTTTT. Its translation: CASSLRSTSGTSGELFF.

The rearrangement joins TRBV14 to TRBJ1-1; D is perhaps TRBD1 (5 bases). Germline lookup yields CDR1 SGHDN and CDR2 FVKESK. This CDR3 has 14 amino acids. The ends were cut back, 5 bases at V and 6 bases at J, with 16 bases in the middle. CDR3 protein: CASSYIEPGPEAFF. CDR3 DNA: TGTGCCAGCAGCTATATCGAACCGGGACCTGAAGCTTTCTTT.

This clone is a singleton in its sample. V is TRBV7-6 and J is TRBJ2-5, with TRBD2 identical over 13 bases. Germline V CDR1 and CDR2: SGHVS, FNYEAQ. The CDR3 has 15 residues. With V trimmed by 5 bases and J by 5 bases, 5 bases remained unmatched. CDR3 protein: CASSKLAGGHETQYF. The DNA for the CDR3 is TGTGCCAGCAGCAAACTAGCGGGAGGGCACGAGACCCAGTACTTC.

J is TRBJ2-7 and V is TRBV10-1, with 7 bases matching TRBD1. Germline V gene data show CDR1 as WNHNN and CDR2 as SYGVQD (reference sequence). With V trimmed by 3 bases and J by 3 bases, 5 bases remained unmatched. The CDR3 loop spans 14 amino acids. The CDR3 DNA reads TGCGCCAGCAGTGACCGGGACAGCCGCTACGAGCAGTACTTC. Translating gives CASSDRDSRYEQYF.

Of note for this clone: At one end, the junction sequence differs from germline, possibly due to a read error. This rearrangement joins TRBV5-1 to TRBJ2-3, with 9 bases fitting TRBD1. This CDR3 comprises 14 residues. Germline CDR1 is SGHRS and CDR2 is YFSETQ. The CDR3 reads CATSLGQGPDTQYF. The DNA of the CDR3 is TGCGCCACCAGCCTAGGACAGGGGCCAGATACGCAGTATTTT.